These 21 T cell receptor beta chains share one sample of origin, sequenced in a study of T cell responses to AZD1222 COVID-19 vaccine. Method: immunoSEQ multiplex PCR; TCRdb's copy keeps in-frame clones and lacks some. The data hold about 99,000 clones, with over 85% observed a single time. The sequencing here drew on peripheral blood, taken on day 0 of AZD1222 vaccination. The origin of the receptors is an adult in good health.

The V gene is TRBV6-1, the J gene TRBJ2-1; TRBD2 matches 8 bases. J was trimmed by 1 base and V by 1 base; bases with no gene match: 0. From germline, CDR1 is MNHNS and CDR2 SASEGT. The length of the CDR3 is 15 residues. CDR3 residues: CASSEVAGSYNEQFF. The CDR3 bases are TGTGCCAGCAGTGAAGTAGCGGGATCCTACAATGAGCAGTTCTTC.

V and J are TRBV6-2 or TRBV6-3 and TRBJ2-2; D ambiguous. The V end lost 6 bases, the J end lost 6 bases, and 2 bases lay between the germline ends. The length of the CDR3 is 10 residues. Germline lookup yields CDR1 MNHEY and CDR2 SVGEGT. CDR3 sequence reads: CASSAGELFF. CDR3 DNA: TGTGCCAGCAGCGCCGGGGAGCTGTTTTTT.

The chain combines TRBV2 with TRBJ1-1, with D tentatively TRBD1 (5 bases). Per germline, CDR1 SNHLY and CDR2 FYNNEI. This CDR3 region has 15 residues. Trimming cost V 6 bases and J 3 bases, with 17 bases left between them. Here the CDR3 DNA reads TGTGCCAGCAGGAAGGGACGGGGTTTCGACACTGAAGCTTTCTTT. Translation: CASRKGRGFDTEAFF.

This clone was seen more than once but under ten times. The gene calls are TRBV9 and TRBJ2-7, with 10 positions matching TRBD2. Per the germline V gene, CDR1 is SGDLS and CDR2 is YYNGEE. Unmatched junction bases numbered 5, after V lost 3 bases and J lost 2 bases. The length of the CDR3 is 15 residues. The CDR3 spells CASSAGTSATYEQYF. The CDR3 nucleotides read TGTGCCAGCAGCGCGGGGACTAGCGCAACCTACGAGCAGTACTTC.

This clone was detected only once. V and J are TRBV2 and TRBJ2-1; perhaps TRBD2 as D (5 bases). V was trimmed by 2 bases and J by 0 bases, leaving 8 bases between them. Germline V CDR1 and CDR2: SNHLY, FYNNEI. The CDR3 runs 15 residues. The CDR3 nucleotides read TGTGCCAGCAGTGAACGTGGGAGCTCCTACAATGAGCAGTTCTTC. It encodes CASSERGSSYNEQFF.

This clone was detected only once. J is TRBJ1-2 and V is TRBV3-1 (or the pseudogene TRBV3-2); a weak D match, TRBD1 (5 bases). CDR1 and CDR2 (germline): LGHDT, YNNKEL (reference sequence). The V end lost 1 base, the J end lost 8 bases, and 14 bases lay between the germline ends. This CDR3 is 14 amino acids long. This CDR3 is CASSQVVGHGGYTF. CDR3 nucleotides: TGTGCCAGCAGCCAAGTAGTGGGGCACGGAGGCTACACCTTC.

The chain combines TRBV5-1 with TRBJ2-2; 8 nucleotides align to TRBD2. The ends lost 4 bases at V and 1 base at J; junction bases unmatched: 6. From germline, CDR1 is SGHRS and CDR2 YFSETQ. The CDR3 is 16 amino acids. CDR3 coding DNA: TGCGCCAGCAGCCTCATAGGGACTAGGAACACCGGGGAGCTGTTTTTT. It yields the protein CASSLIGTRNTGELFF.

This rearrangement joins TRBV4-1 to TRBJ1-2, with D perhaps TRBD1 (5 bases). The ends were cut back, 0 bases at V and 6 bases at J, with 14 bases in the middle. This CDR3 region has 15 residues. Germline V gene lookup returns CDR1 MGHRA and CDR2 YSYEKL. CDR3 bases: TGCGCCAGCAGCCAAGACGGGGCCCCCTTGGATGGCTACACCTTC. Translating gives CASSQDGAPLDGYTF.

The V and J genes are TRBV24-1 and TRBJ1-2, with D perhaps matching TRBD1 (6 bases). The V gene lost 7 bases and the J gene lost 1 base, with 15 bases spanning the gap. Germline assignment: CDR1 KGHDR and CDR2 SFDVKD. This CDR3 is 15 amino acids long. CDR3 DNA: TGTGCCACCAGCGACCCGGGGGCGGGTAACTATGGCTACACCTTC. Translated: CATSDPGAGNYGYTF.

The CDR3: CASSFGDYEQYF. CDR3 DNA sequence: TGTGCCAGCAGTTTCGGAGATTACGAGCAGTACTTC. The chain couples TRBV27 to TRBJ2-7; no definite D call. Trimming removed 3 bases at V and 4 bases at J, with 7 bases between. The CDR3 is made up of 12 amino acids. Per the germline V gene, CDR1 is MNHEY and CDR2 is SMNVEV (reference sequence).

The chain employs TRBV3-1 (or the pseudogene TRBV3-2) and TRBJ2-7; D is possibly TRBD1 (5 bases). V lost 1 base and J 0 bases, leaving 10 bases between the germline ends. This CDR3 is 15 amino acids long. The germline gives CDR1 LGHDT, CDR2 YNNKEL (reference sequence). Here the CDR3 DNA reads TGTGCCAGCAGCCAAGGTGTGGGGCCCTCCTACGAGCAGTACTTC. Amino acid sequence: CASSQGVGPSYEQYF.

The V gene is TRBV3-1 (or the pseudogene TRBV3-2), the J gene TRBJ1-3; weak D call: TRBD1 (6 bases). V lost 4 bases, J lost 0 bases, and 16 bases lay in between. The CDR3 covers 17 residues. Germline V gene data show CDR1 as LGHDT and CDR2 as YNNKEL (reference sequence). The CDR3 sequence: CASSPTLTGPSGNTIYF. The CDR3 coding sequence is TGTGCCAGCAGCCCCACACTGACAGGCCCCTCTGGAAACACCATATATTTT.

CDR3 sequence: CASSATGSYEQYF. The CDR3 bases are TGTGCCAGCAGCGCGACAGGGTCATACGAGCAGTACTTC. J is TRBJ2-7 and V is TRBV6-5; 7 bases are a match to TRBD1. CDR3 size: 13 residues. V shed 6 bases and J 4 bases; nucleotides not matched to a gene: 6. Germline CDR1 and CDR2: MNHEY and SVGAGI.

The chain joins TRBV29-1 to TRBJ1-2; TRBD1 aligns across 7 bases. Germline CDR1 is SQVTM and CDR2 is ANQGSEA. The CDR3 spans 12 residues. V gave up 6 bases and J gave up 8 bases; unmatched junction bases: 9. The CDR3 bases are TGCAGCGTGACAGGGCCCTCACCCGGCTACACCTTC. This translates into CSVTGPSPGYTF.

The J gene is TRBJ2-7, the V gene TRBV27, with D unclear. CDR3 length: 14 amino acids. V lost 3 bases and J 1 base, leaving 10 bases between the germline ends. Germline CDR1 is MNHEY and CDR2 is SMNVEV (reference sequence). The CDR3 spells CASSLGSDSYEQYF. The CDR3 DNA reads as TGTGCCAGCAGTTTGGGGTCCGATTCCTACGAGCAGTACTTC.

This rearrangement joins TRBV15 to TRBJ2-1, with 7 bases matching TRBD2. The CDR3 consists of 16 residues. Germline V gene data show CDR1 as LNHNV and CDR2 as YYDKDF (reference sequence). Losses at the gene ends were 5 bases for V and 7 bases for J; bases not matched to a gene: 14. Written as DNA, the CDR3 is TGTGCCACCAGCCCGGGGGGATTGGGGGGTATGAATGAGCAGTTCTTC. It is translated as CATSPGGLGGMNEQFF.

The rearrangement links TRBV28 to TRBJ1-5; the D gene is possibly TRBD1 (5 bases). The V and J ends lost 8 bases and 9 bases respectively, with 11 bases between them. CDR3 size: 11 residues. Germline V gene data show CDR1 as MDHEN and CDR2 as SYDVKM. The CDR3 here is CASGGNTPQHF. DNA of the CDR3: TGTGCCAGCGGGGGAAATACGCCCCAGCATTTT.

V is TRBV7-8 and J is TRBJ2-7; 8 bases are a match to TRBD1. CDR1 is SGHVS and CDR2 is FQNEAQ in the germline V gene. The CDR3 contains 14 residues. V lost 1 base, J lost 5 bases, and 4 bases stayed unmatched. CDR3 region: CASSLGTGSNEQYF. CDR3 DNA sequence: TGTGCCAGCAGCTTAGGGACAGGGTCTAACGAGCAGTACTTC.

V is TRBV2 and J is TRBJ2-7, with 7 bases that match TRBD1. The CDR3 spans 13 residues. CDR1 and CDR2 from the germline V gene are SNHLY and FYNNEI. Trimming at V came to 7 bases and at J to 2 bases, leaving 5 bases not matched to a gene. CDR3 sequence: CASNNRGTYEQYF. CDR3 sequence (DNA): TGTGCCAGCAATAACAGGGGCACCTACGAGCAGTACTTC.

The chain is built from TRBV5-6 and TRBJ2-3, with 7 bases matching TRBD2. Trimming at V came to 5 bases and at J to 11 bases, leaving 14 bases not matched to a gene. Germline V gene data show CDR1 as SGHDT and CDR2 as YYEEEE. The CDR3 runs 14 residues. CDR3 protein: CASRGEVAGPRQYF. The CDR3 DNA reads TGTGCCAGCAGAGGGGAGGTAGCGGGTCCCCGGCAGTATTTT.

The V and J genes are TRBV7-4 and TRBJ1-2; D unclear. With 4 bases removed from V and 1 base from J, the gap between germline ends came to 16 bases. CDR1 is SGHVT, CDR2 SQSDAQ, per germline. CDR3 length: 16 residues. The CDR3 reads CASSWTQARVNYGYTF. CDR3 nucleotides: TGTGCCAGCAGCTGGACCCAGGCGCGGGTTAACTATGGCTACACCTTC.